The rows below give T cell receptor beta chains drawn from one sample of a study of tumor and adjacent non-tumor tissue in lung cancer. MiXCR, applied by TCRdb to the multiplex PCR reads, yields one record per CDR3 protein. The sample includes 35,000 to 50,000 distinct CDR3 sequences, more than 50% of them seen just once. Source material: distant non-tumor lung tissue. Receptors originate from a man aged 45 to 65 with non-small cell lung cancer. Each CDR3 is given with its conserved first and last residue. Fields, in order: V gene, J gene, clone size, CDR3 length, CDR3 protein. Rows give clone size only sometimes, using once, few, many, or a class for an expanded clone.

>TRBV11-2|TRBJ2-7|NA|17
CVSSLGRSARGSHEQYF
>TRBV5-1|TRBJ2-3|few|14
CASLEWGSADTQYF
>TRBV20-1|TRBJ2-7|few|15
CSARTSAGLTYEQYF
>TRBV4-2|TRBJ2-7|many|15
CASSASGGLEYEQYF
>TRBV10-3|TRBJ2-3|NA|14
CAIRRVSGTDTQYF
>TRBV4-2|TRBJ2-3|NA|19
CASSTEGLARGRGTDTQYF
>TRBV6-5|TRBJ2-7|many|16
CASSPFVGPEIYEQYF
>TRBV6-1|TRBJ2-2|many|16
CASSEVLAGNTGELFF
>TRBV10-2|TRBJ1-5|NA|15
CASCESTLSNQPQHF
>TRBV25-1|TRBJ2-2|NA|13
CASRVENTGELFF
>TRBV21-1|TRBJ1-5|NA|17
CVSSKEWGRVSNQPQHF
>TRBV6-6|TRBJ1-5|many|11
CASGGNQPQHF
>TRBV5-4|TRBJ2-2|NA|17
CASSLRLAGDNTWEPFF
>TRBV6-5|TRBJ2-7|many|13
CASRGTGTNEQYF
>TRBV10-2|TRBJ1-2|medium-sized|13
CASSFGRNYGYTF
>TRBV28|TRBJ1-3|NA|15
CASNPGTGSGNSIYF
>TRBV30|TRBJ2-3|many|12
CARGGGPDTQYF
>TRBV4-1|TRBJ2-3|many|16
CASSQGIVSTADTQYF
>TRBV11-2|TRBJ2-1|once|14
CASSSNRGVHEQFF
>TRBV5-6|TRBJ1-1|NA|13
CASSLGCPPLAFF
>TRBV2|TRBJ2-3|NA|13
CASTTRRVVTQYF
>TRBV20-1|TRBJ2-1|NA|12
CSARLSENEQFF
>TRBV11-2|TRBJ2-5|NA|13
CASGLRRSETQYF
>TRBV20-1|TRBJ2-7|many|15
CSANPSGGVSYEQYF
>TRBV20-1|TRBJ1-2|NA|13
CSATDRTGYGYTF
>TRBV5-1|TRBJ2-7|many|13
CASSLDFYYEQYF
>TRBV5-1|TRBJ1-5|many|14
CASSLGQLYQPQHF
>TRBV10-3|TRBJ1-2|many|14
CAIRDTGVSDGYTF
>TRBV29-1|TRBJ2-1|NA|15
CSVELLAGWRNEQFF
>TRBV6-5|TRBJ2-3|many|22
CASSYRVPGLAGGPDSTDTQYF
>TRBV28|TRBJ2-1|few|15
CASSYGGRYYNEQFF
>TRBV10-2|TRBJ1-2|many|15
CASRVGQGAGYGYTF
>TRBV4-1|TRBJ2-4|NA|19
CSRSNLGLAGGPLKNIQYF
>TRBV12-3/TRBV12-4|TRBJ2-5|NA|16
CASNTTSGSNTETQYF
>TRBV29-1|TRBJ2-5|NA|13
CSLPPLAGGPQYF
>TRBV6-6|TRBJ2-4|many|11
CASRQENIQYF
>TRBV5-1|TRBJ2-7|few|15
CASSRLGDRGYEQYF
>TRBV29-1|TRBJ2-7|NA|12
CSTRGSAYEQYF
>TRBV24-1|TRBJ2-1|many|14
CATNGLADEAEQFF
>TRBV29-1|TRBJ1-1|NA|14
CSADHDRLGSEAFF
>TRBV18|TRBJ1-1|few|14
CASSQTGGNTEAFF
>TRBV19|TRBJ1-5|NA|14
CASSMATHKQPQHF
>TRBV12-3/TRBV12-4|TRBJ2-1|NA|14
CASLSGISYNEQFF
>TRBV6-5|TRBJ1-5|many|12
CASRQGDQPQHF
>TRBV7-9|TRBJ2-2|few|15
CASSLTSVGTGELFF
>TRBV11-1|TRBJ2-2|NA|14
CASSFQGRHGGLFF